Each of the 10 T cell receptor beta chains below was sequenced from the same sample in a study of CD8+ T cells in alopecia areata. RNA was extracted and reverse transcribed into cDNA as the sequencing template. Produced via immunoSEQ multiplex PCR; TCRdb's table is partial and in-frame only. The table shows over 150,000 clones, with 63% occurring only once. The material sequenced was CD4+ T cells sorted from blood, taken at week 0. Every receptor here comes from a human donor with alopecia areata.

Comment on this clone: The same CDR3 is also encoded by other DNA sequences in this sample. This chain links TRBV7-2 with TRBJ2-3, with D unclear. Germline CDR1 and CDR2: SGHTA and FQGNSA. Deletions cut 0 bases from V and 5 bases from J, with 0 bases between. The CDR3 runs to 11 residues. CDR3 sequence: CASSLADTQYF. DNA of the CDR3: TGTGCCAGCAGCTTAGCAGATACGCAGTATTTT.

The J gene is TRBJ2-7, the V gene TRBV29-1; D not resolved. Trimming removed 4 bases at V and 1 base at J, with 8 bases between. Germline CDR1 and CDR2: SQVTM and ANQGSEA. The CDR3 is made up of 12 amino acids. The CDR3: CSVGLPSYEQYF. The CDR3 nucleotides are TGCAGCGTTGGGTTGCCGTCCTACGAGCAGTACTTC.

CDR3 loop: CASSRGTGRTDTQYF. DNA of the CDR3: TGTGCCAGCAGCCGGGGGACAGGGAGGACAGATACGCAGTATTTT. The genes are TRBV14 and TRBJ2-3; 9 bases line up with TRBD1. This CDR3 is 15 amino acids long. Germline CDR1 is SGHDN and CDR2 is FVKESK. V lost 4 bases, J lost 3 bases, and 5 bases stayed unmatched.

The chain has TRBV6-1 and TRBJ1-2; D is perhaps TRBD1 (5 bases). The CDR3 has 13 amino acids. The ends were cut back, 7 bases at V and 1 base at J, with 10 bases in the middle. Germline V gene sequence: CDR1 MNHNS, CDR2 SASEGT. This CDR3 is CASTERGNYGYTF. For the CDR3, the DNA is TGTGCCAGCACCGAAAGGGGTAACTATGGCTACACCTTC.

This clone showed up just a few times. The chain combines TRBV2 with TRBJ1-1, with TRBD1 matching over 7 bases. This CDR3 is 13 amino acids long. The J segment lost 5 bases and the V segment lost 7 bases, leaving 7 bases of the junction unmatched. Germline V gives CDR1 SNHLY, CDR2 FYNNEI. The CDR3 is CASTSSGGTEAFF. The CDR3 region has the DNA TGTGCCAGCACCTCCTCAGGGGGTACTGAAGCTTTCTTT. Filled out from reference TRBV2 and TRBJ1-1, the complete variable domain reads EPEVTQTPSHQVTQMGQEVILRCVPISNHLYFYWYRQILGQKVEFLVSFYNNEISEKSEIFDDQFSVERPDGSNFTLKIRSTKLEDSAMYFCASTSSGGTEAFFGQGTRLTVV.

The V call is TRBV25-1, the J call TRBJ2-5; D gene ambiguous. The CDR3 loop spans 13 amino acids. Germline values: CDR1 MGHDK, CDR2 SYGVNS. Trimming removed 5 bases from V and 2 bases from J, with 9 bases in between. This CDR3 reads CASSRVTQETQYF. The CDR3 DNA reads TGTGCCAGCAGTAGGGTGACACAAGAGACCCAGTACTTC.

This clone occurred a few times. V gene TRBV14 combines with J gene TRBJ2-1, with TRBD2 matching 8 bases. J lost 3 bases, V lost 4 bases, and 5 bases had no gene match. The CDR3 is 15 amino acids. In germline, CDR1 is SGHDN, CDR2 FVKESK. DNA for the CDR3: TGTGCCAGCAGCCCCGGACTAGCAGACTACAATGAGCAGTTCTTC. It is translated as CASSPGLADYNEQFF.

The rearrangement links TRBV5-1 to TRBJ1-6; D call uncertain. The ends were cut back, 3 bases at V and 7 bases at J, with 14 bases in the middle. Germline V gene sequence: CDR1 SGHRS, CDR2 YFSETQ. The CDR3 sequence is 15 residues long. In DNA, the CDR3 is TGCGCCAGCAGCTATGAGGGCAAAGGGAATTCACCCCTCCACTTT. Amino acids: CASSYEGKGNSPLHF.

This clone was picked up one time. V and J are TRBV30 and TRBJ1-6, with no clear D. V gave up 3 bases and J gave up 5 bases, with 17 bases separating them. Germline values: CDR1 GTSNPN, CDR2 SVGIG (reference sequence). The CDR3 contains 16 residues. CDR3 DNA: TGTGCCTGGAGGAGGGCACTTAGGCCGGATAATTCACCCCTCCACTTT. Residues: CAWRRALRPDNSPLHF.

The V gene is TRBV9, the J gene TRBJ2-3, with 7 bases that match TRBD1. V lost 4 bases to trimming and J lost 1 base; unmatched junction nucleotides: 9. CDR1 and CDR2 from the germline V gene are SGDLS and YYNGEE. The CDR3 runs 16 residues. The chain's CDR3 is CASSPRHGQGTDTQYF. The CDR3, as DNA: TGTGCCAGCAGCCCGCGTCACGGACAGGGCACAGATACGCAGTATTTT. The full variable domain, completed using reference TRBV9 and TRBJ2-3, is DSGVTQTPKHLITATGQRVTLRCSPRSGDLSVYWYQQSLDQGLQFLIQYYNGEERAKGNILERFSAQQFPDLHSELNLSSLELGDSALYFCASSPRHGQGTDTQYFGPGTRLTVL.